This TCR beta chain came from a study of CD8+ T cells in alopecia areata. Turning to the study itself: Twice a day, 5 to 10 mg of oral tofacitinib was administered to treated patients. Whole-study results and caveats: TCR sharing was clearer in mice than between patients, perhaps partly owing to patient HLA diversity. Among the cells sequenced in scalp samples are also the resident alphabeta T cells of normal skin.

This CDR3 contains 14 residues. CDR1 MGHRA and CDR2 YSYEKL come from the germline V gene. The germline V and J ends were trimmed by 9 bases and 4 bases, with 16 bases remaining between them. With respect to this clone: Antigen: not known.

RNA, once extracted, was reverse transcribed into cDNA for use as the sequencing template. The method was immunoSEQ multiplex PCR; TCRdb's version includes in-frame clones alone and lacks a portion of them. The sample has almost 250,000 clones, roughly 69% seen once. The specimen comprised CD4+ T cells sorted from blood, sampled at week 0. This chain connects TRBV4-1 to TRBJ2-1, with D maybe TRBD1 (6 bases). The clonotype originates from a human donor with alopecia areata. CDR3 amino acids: CASRSADSYNEQFF. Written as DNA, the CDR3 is TGCGCCAGTAGATCGGCGGACAGTTACAATGAGCAGTTCTTC.